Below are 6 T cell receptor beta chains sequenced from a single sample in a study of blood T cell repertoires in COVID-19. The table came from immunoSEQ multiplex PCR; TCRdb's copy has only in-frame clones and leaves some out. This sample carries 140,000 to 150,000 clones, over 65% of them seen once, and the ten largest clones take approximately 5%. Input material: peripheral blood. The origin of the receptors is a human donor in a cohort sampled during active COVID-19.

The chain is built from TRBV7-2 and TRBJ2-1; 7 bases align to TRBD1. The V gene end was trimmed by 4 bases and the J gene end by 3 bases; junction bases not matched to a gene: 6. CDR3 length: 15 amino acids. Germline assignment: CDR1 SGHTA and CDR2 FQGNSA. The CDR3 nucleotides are TGTGCCAGCAGCTCCTCGACAGGGAGCTACAATGAGCAGTTCTTC. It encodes CASSSSTGSYNEQFF.

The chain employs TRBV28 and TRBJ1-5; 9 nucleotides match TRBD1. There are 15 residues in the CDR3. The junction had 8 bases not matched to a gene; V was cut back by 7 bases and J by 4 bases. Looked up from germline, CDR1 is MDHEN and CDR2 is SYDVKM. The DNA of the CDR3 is TGTGCCAGCATTCTCGGACAGGGGATGAATCAGCCCCAGCATTTT. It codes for CASILGQGMNQPQHF.

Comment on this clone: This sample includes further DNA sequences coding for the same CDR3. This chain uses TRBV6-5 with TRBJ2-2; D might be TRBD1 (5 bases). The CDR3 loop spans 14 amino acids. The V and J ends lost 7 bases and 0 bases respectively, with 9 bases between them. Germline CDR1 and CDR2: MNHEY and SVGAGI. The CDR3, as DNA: TGTGCCAGCACTAGGGGCCCGAACACCGGGGAGCTGTTTTTT. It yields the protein CASTRGPNTGELFF.

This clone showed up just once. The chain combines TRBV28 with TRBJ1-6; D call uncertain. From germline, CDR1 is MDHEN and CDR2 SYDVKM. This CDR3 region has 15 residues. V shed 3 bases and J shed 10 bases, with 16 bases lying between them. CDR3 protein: CASSLGIRGGSPLHF. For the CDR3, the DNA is TGTGCCAGCAGTTTGGGGATCCGGGGAGGGTCACCCCTCCACTTT.

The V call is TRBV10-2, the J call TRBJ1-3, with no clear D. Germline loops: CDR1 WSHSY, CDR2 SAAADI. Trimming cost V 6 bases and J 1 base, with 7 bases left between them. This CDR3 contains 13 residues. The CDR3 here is CASRAFSGNTIYF. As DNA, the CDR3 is TGCGCCAGCAGAGCCTTTTCTGGAAACACCATATATTTT.

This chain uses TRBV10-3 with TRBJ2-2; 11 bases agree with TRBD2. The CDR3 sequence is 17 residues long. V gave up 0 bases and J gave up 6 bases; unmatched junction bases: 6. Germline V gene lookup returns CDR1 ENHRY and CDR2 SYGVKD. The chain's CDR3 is CAISESGSGRASGELFF. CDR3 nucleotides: TGTGCCATCAGTGAGTCGGGTAGCGGGAGGGCCTCCGGGGAGCTGTTTTTT.